The 25 T cell receptor beta chains presented below share a single source sample, sequenced in a study of cytomegalovirus exposure and HLA in healthy donors. A multiplex PCR was run with 60 Vbeta primers and 13 Jbeta primers. The protocol was immunoSEQ multiplex PCR, while the TCRdb copy is restricted to in-frame clones and leaves out a portion. The table includes 100,000 to 150,000 clones, 75% to 85% detected once. Sequencing was done on a sample of PBMCs. The origin of the receptors is a man aged 45-60 years in good health and CMV-seronegative.

This clone appeared a single time. The V gene is TRBV21-1, the J gene TRBJ1-1; the D segment call TRBD1 is taken from the table without a DNA check. TRBV21-1 is recorded as a pseudogene. The CDR3 runs to 23 residues. The chain's CDR3 is CASSKAIGYPRRFRGIVYTEAFF. The CDR3 bases are TGTGCCAGCAGCAAAGCAATCGGCTACCCCCGCCGGTTCAGGGGGATTGTATACACTGAAGCTTTCTTT.

This rearrangement joins TRBV5-1 to TRBJ1-4, with TRBD1 matching 10 bases. This CDR3 has 14 residues. V dropped 2 bases and J dropped 8; count of bases not matched to a gene: 3. The V gene's germline CDR1 is SGHRS and CDR2 YFSETQ. The chain's CDR3 is CASSLDRGQEKLFF. The CDR3 DNA reads as TGCGCCAGCAGCTTAGACAGGGGGCAAGAAAAACTGTTTTTT.

The chain recombines TRBV15 with TRBJ1-1; D may be TRBD1 (5 bases). Deletions cut 3 bases from V and 8 bases from J, with 7 bases between. The CDR3 extends over 11 amino acids. Germline lookup yields CDR1 LNHNV and CDR2 YYDKDF (reference sequence). CDR3 loop: CATSRDKEAFF. The DNA for the CDR3 is TGTGCCACCAGCAGGGACAAGGAAGCTTTCTTT. The whole variable domain, filled in from reference TRBV15 and TRBJ1-1, reads DAMVIQNPRYQVTQFGKPVTLSCSQTLNHNVMYWYQQKSSQAPKLLFHYYDKDFNNEADTPDNFQSRRPNTSFCFLDIRSPGLGDTAMYLCATSRDKEAFFGQGTRLTVV.

The CDR3, as DNA: TGTGCCAGCAAAGTCGGGCAGGGGGCCTACGAGCAGTACGTC. It encodes CASKVGQGAYEQYV. This chain uses TRBV6-1 with TRBJ2-7; 7 bases are shared with TRBD1. V lost 7 bases, J lost 2 bases, and 8 bases stayed unmatched. Per the germline V gene, CDR1 is MNHNS and CDR2 is SASEGT. The length of the CDR3 is 14 residues.

The chain uses TRBV7-2 and TRBJ1-1; tentative D call: TRBD1 (5 bases). V was pared by 2 bases and J by 6 bases, with 10 bases between. The length of the CDR3 is 13 residues. Germline V lookup: CDR1 SGHTA, CDR2 FQGNSA. CDR3 sequence (DNA): TGTGCCAGCAGCTTATCCAGGGAATCTGAAGCTTTCTTT. Encoded protein: CASSLSRESEAFF.

This sequence joins TRBV6-1 and TRBJ1-2; D possibly corresponds to TRBD1 (6 bases). Trimming cost V 4 bases and J 10 bases, with 10 bases left between them. Germline CDR1 and CDR2: MNHNS and SASEGT. The CDR3 runs to 11 residues. The CDR3, as DNA: TGTGCCAGCAGTGGCCCAGGGGTCTACACCTTC. This translates into CASSGPGVYTF.

In this sample, this clone turned up once. The gene calls are TRBV5-4 and TRBJ1-1, with D perhaps TRBD1 (6 bases). Germline loops: CDR1 SGHNT, CDR2 YYREEE (reference sequence). The CDR3 runs 14 residues. V lost 4 bases and J lost 3, with 13 bases in between. The CDR3 DNA is TGTGCCAGCAGCCGGCCCAAGGGGGACACTGAAGCTTTCTTT. Its translation: CASSRPKGDTEAFF.

The chain joins TRBV19 to TRBJ2-3; tentative D call: TRBD2 (6 bases). Between the trimmed V and J ends, which lost 1 base and 0 bases, there was a span of 17 bases. The V gene's germline CDR1 is LNHDA and CDR2 SQIVND (reference sequence). The CDR3 runs to 18 residues. DNA of the CDR3: TGTGCCAGTAGTATAGGCCCCCGGACTACTGGAAGCACAGATACGCAGTATTTT. The encoded protein is CASSIGPRTTGSTDTQYF. Filled out from reference TRBV19 and TRBJ2-3, the complete variable domain reads DGGITQSPKYLFRKEGQNVTLSCEQNLNHDAMYWYRQDPGQGLRLIYYSQIVNDFQKGDIAEGYSVSREKKESFPLTVTSAQKNPTAFYLCASSIGPRTTGSTDTQYFGPGTRLTVL.

The chain couples TRBV4-2 to TRBJ2-1; weak D call: TRBD2 (7 bases). The CDR3 length is 17 residues. V dropped 3 bases and J dropped 0 bases, with 15 bases sitting between them. CDR1 and CDR2 (germline): LGHNA, YNFKEQ. The CDR3 DNA reads as TGTGCCAGCAGCCACTCCTCGGCGGGGGCCTCCTACAATGAGCAGTTCTTC. Protein sequence: CASSHSSAGASYNEQFF.

The V gene is TRBV11-2, the J gene TRBJ1-5, with 7 bases lining up with TRBD1. Germline CDR1 SGHAT, CDR2 FQNNGV. After removal of 5 bases from V and 3 bases from J, the junction contained 7 bases not matched to a gene. CDR3 length equals 15 residues. This CDR3 is CASSLGDRNNQPQHF. CDR3 in DNA: TGTGCCAGCAGCCTTGGGGACAGAAACAATCAGCCCCAGCATTTT.

V usage is TRBV9 and J usage is TRBJ2-5; TRBD1 aligns across 11 bases. The DNA end lines up better with TRBJ2-7; the J call may be wrong. The CDR3 contains 15 residues. Germline CDR1 and CDR2: SGDLS and YYNGEE. Written as DNA, the CDR3 is TGTGCCAGCAGCGTCGGACAGGGGGCTCCCTACGAGCAGTACTTC. Translated, it gives CASSVGQGAPYEQYF.

The chain couples TRBV18 to TRBJ2-5, with 9 bases identical to TRBD1. V lost 8 bases and J lost 2; bases outside the gene matches: 9. The CDR3 length is 15 residues. Per the germline V gene, CDR1 is KGHSH and CDR2 is LQKENI. The CDR3 coding sequence is TGTGCCAGCCTTAAAAGTGGGACAGGGCAAGAGACCCAGTACTTC. It specifies CASLKSGTGQETQYF. Variable domain in full (rest from reference TRBV18 and TRBJ2-5): NAGVMQNPRHLVRRRGQEARLRCSPMKGHSHVYWYRQLPEEGLKFMVYLQKENIIDESGMPKERFSAEFPKEGPSILRIQQVVRGDSAAYFCASLKSGTGQETQYFGPGTRLLVL.

The chain is built from TRBV23-1 and TRBJ1-6, with 8 bases fitting TRBD1. TRBV23-1 is designated an ORF whose function remains uncertain. The V and J ends lost 7 bases and 6 bases, in that order; junction bases with no gene match: 11. The CDR3 sequence is 16 residues long. The CDR3 sequence is CASTRTTGAFNSPLHF. The DNA of the CDR3 is TGCGCCAGCACTAGAACGACAGGGGCGTTTAATTCACCCCTCCACTTT.

This chain uses TRBV27 with TRBJ1-1; perhaps TRBD1 as D (5 bases). The CDR3 runs to 13 residues. V shed 2 bases and J shed 5 bases, with 9 bases lying between them. CDR1 MNHEY and CDR2 SMNVEV come from the germline V gene (reference sequence). CDR3 sequence reads: CASSLNRQTEAFF. The DNA of the CDR3 is TGTGCCAGCAGTTTAAATCGACAGACTGAAGCTTTCTTT.

The chain carries TRBV11-1 and TRBJ1-4; D perhaps matches TRBD1 (6 bases). This CDR3 comprises 14 residues. Germline V gene sequence: CDR1 SGHAT, CDR2 FQDESV (reference sequence). V was cut by 3 bases and J by 5 bases, with 10 bases left in between. The CDR3 here is CASSLDSQNEKLFF. CDR3 DNA sequence: TGTGCCAGCAGCTTGGACAGCCAAAATGAAAAACTGTTTTTT.

The chain employs TRBV19 and TRBJ1-1; a weak D match, TRBD1 (6 bases). The CDR3 spans 14 residues. Germline V gives CDR1 LNHDA, CDR2 SQIVND (reference sequence). Trimming pared 7 bases from V and 5 bases from J, leaving 17 bases between. In nucleotides, the CDR3 is TGTGCCAGTACTACGGTCAGGGGAGAGACTGAAGCTTTCTTT. This codes for CASTTVRGETEAFF.

V usage is TRBV28 and J usage is TRBJ1-5; 7 bases map to TRBD1. CDR1 and CDR2 (germline): MDHEN, SYDVKM. V was pared by 4 bases and J by 0 bases, with 6 bases of the junction left unmatched. CDR3 length: 16 residues. The CDR3 DNA is TGTGCCAGCAGTTCATCCGGGACAGATAGCAATCAGCCCCAGCATTTT. Its protein is CASSSSGTDSNQPQHF.

J is TRBJ2-2 and V is TRBV18; no clear D gene. Trimming pared 3 bases from V and 1 base from J, leaving 3 bases between. The CDR3 runs to 13 residues. Germline CDR1 KGHSH, CDR2 LQKENI. The CDR3 nucleotides are TGTGCCAGCTCACCTCAGAACACCGGGGAGCTGTTTTTT. This sequence encodes CASSPQNTGELFF.

The chain combines TRBV2 with TRBJ2-7; D uncertain. Per germline, CDR1 SNHLY and CDR2 FYNNEI. This CDR3 contains 13 residues. Trimming took 1 base from V and 5 from J, leaving 9 bases between them. CDR3 in DNA: TGTGCCAGCAGTGAAGAGACTGGTGACGAGCAGTACGTC. It codes for CASSEETGDEQYV.

This clone was seen a few times. Other DNA sequences in the same sample also yield this CDR3. J is TRBJ1-6 and V is TRBV30; D not certain. The CDR3 totals 13 residues. Germline lookup yields CDR1 GTSNPN and CDR2 SVGIG (reference sequence). The V and J ends lost 2 bases and 9 bases respectively, with 11 bases between them. The CDR3 loop reads CAWSPGITSPLHF. DNA of the CDR3: TGTGCCTGGAGTCCGGGGATCACTTCACCCCTCCACTTT.

This chain uses TRBV30 with TRBJ1-6, with 12 bases lining up with TRBD1. In germline, CDR1 is GTSNPN, CDR2 SVGIG (reference sequence). The length of the CDR3 is 14 residues. Trimming removed 6 bases from V and 7 bases from J; junction bases left unmatched: 4. CDR3 residues: CACSGTGGNSPLHF. DNA for the CDR3: TGTGCCTGTTCCGGGACAGGGGGCAATTCACCCCTCCACTTT. Full variable domain (outside the CDR3, taken from reference TRBV30 and TRBJ1-6): SQTIHQWPATLVQPVGSPLSLECTVEGTSNPNLYWYRQAAGRGLQLLFYSVGIGQISSEVPQNLSASRPQDRQFILSSKKLLLSDSGFYLCACSGTGGNSPLHFGNGTRLTVT.

The rearrangement uses TRBV29-1 and TRBJ2-3; 9 nucleotides agree with TRBD2. Germline V gene data show CDR1 as SQVTM and CDR2 as ANQGSEA. J lost 1 base, V lost 4 bases, and 6 bases had no gene match. This CDR3 region has 15 residues. CDR3 in amino acids: CSVVWGGGGTDTQYF. CDR3 nucleotide sequence: TGCAGCGTTGTTTGGGGCGGGGGGGGCACAGATACGCAGTATTTT.

The CDR3 loop is CASTTTWDSYGYTF. CDR3 bases: TGTGCCAGCACTACAACCTGGGACAGCTATGGCTACACCTTC. V is TRBV6-1 and J is TRBJ1-2, with 7 bases lining up with TRBD1. After removal of 7 bases from V and 4 bases from J, the junction contained 9 bases not matched to a gene. This CDR3 is built from 14 residues. Germline CDR1 and CDR2: MNHNS and SASEGT.

The chain uses TRBV7-2 and TRBJ1-1; 12 bases map to TRBD1. The CDR3 is made up of 17 amino acids. The V segment lost 5 bases and the J segment 2 bases; nucleotides outside the gene matches: 9. Germline V CDR1 and CDR2: SGHTA, FQGNSA. The CDR3 DNA reads TGTGCCAGCAGCGGGCCGGGACAGGGGGCACTTAACACTGAAGCTTTCTTT. Residues: CASSGPGQGALNTEAFF.

The chain carries TRBV11-2 and TRBJ2-3, with D perhaps matching TRBD2 (6 bases). Trimming removed 1 base from V and 6 bases from J, with 8 bases in between. CDR3 length: 13 residues. Per the germline V gene, CDR1 is SGHAT and CDR2 is FQNNGV. The CDR3 DNA follows: TGTGCCAGCAGCTTAGGTGCGGGGGATACGCAGTATTTT. It codes for CASSLGAGDTQYF. The full variable domain, with the rest looked up from reference TRBV11-2 and TRBJ2-3, is EAGVAQSPRYKIIEKRQSVAFWCNPISGHATLYWYQQILGQGPKLLIQFQNNGVVDDSQLPKDRFSAERLKGVDSTLKIQPAKLEDSAVYLCASSLGAGDTQYFGPGTRLTVL.